This TCR beta chain stems from a study of T cells in Graves' hyperthyroidism and ophthalmopathy (dated by TCRdb to between 2018 and 2021). Concerning the study at large: Peripheral blood samples were taken at initial diagnosis, before any treatment was given. To identify distinguishing TCR V-J signatures, a discovery cohort of around 98 patients was used, comprising roughly 45 with Graves' ophthalmopathy and some 60 with stable Graves' hyperthyroidism. Prospective prediction of ophthalmopathy was tested in an independent validation cohort consisting of 18 hyperthyroidism patients and approximately 16 patients who later progressed to ophthalmopathy. For training and testing, the roughly 100 patients in the discovery cohort were randomly divided in a 7:3 ratio. Thyroid tissue and blood T-cell repertoires from over 5 Graves' hyperthyroidism patients were also compared in the study. Following sampling, methimazole starting at 30 mg daily was given to hyperthyroidism patients, and high-dose intravenous methylprednisolone was given to ophthalmopathy patients. TCR Vbeta CDR3 sequencing of roughly 140 peripheral blood samples (43 ophthalmopathy, about 74 hyperthyroidism and roughly 17 progressor patients) is reported in the paper. Points the paper makes about the study in general: Sample size was not statistically predetermined, and blinding of investigators to group allocation was not performed. In validation, the model predicted progression to ophthalmopathy with roughly 66% sensitivity and about 72% specificity, a median of 6.5 months before onset. A model built on a 13 V-J signature distinguished ophthalmopathy from stable hyperthyroidism, reaching about 89% sensitivity and around 82% specificity in cross-validation and 80%/75% in testing. Most expanded thyroid clonotypes (frequency above 0.001) were also found in blood, which suggests that blood repertoires may mirror thyroid immune responses.

A remark on this clonotype: Its binding antigen is unknown. Base qualities are not provided; no much larger clone lies one nucleotide away.

The TCR beta CDR3 regions were amplified from RNA transcripts. A first-round RT-PCR of the TCR CDR3 used the HTBI primer set with the Qiagen OneStep RT-PCR kit. Libraries were constructed in a second round of multiplex PCR, after which size selection and purification were performed. Sequencing of the libraries was done on an Illumina HiSeq2000 using paired-end 100 bp reads. The original methods were these. SOAPnuke was used to process the raw data, throwing out any read that contained adapters or uncalled bases, had a mean Phred below 15, or lacked an exact constant-primer or identifier match. COPE v1.2.5 was used to merge high-quality paired reads, and clonotypes were defined as unique nucleotide sequences. Clonotypes were aligned to IMGT TRBV, TRBD and TRBJ reference segments using MiTCR v1.1. Analysis was restricted to V-J combinations with a frequency above 0.0001, which covered approximately 99% of repertoires. A TCS score was defined as the ratio between F50 (clonal expansion) and ExV (chaos), using BLOSUM62-based TCRdist between CDR3 peptides within each V-J. Welch's t-statistics and random forest reduced approximately 520 V-J features to about 13, which were used in a naive Bayes classifier (R e1071). TCRdb passed the public sequencing reads through fastp at Q25 and MiXCR, retaining productive beta sequences. When rows share a CDR3 protein, they turn into one entry using the most common DNA and genes. The V and J calls shown here were made by TCRdb, not taken from the authors' results. The sample table lists hundreds of thousands of distinct CDR3 sequences, less than 25% of them with a count of one. The top ten hold under 35% of the sample.

Ophthalmopathy patients had moderately to severely active disease, with a Clinical Activity Score of 3 or more, a NOSPECS grade of 4 or more, and a disease duration of less than 3 months. Exclusion was applied to patients with uncontrolled infections, other autoimmune diseases, pregnancy or lactation. Diagnoses relied on clinical symptoms, serum thyroxine and TRAb, thyroid ultrasound and orbital computed tomography. Ficoll-Paque density gradient centrifugation was used to isolate PBMCs from about 9 ml of fresh peripheral blood. Trizol reagent was used to extract total RNA, and RNA quality was then checked on an Agilent 2100 Bioanalyzer. The CDR3 sequence holds 13 residues, the cysteine and phenylalanine included. Left in the record is the CDR3 DNA by itself, 39 bases read in frame from the first base. V is reduced by 2 bases and J by 7 bases, leaving a spacing of 11 bases between them. As encoded in the germline V gene, CDR1 is ENHRY while CDR2 is SYGVKD.

Sequencing input: blood. The clonotype comes from a man aged 25 to 40 with Graves' ophthalmopathy. Recombination linked TRBV10-3 to TRBJ1-2; TRBD1 is a possible D gene, resting on 5 matching bases. The nucleotide sequence is TGTGCCATCAGTGAGCAGGGTCTGAGTGGCTACACCTTC. Translation gives CAISEQGLSGYTF.